Presented here are 8 T cell receptor beta chains from one specimen sequenced in a study of cytomegalovirus exposure and HLA in healthy donors. Both 60 Vbeta primers and 13 Jbeta primers went into the PCR. Using immunoSEQ multiplex PCR, the repertoire was profiled, and TCRdb retains in-frame clones only, with some absent. The table has 100,000 to 150,000 clones, about 63% seen once. The specimen sequenced was PBMCs. The receptors come from a man aged 25 to 40 in good health and CMV-seropositive.

This sequence joins TRBV5-1 and TRBJ2-7, with TRBD1 as a possible D gene (6 bases). Germline assignment: CDR1 SGHRS and CDR2 YFSETQ. The CDR3 extends over 14 amino acids. V was clipped by 0 bases and J by 6 bases, with 13 bases between them. The CDR3 sequence: CASSLANRVIEQYF. The CDR3 DNA reads as TGCGCCAGCAGCTTGGCGAACAGGGTTATCGAGCAGTACTTC. Filled out from reference TRBV5-1 and TRBJ2-7, the complete variable domain reads KAGVTQTPRYLIKTRGQQVTLSCSPISGHRSVSWYQQTPGQGLQFLFEYFSETQRNKGNFPGRFSGRQFSNSRSEMNVSTLELGDSALYLCASSLANRVIEQYFGPGTRLTVT.

This chain joins TRBV6-1 and TRBJ2-1; 13 positions agree with TRBD2. Losses at the gene ends were 5 bases for V and 8 bases for J; bases not matched to a gene: 6. There are 15 residues in the CDR3. Germline assignment: CDR1 MNHNS and CDR2 SASEGT. CDR3 bases: TGTGCCAGCAGTTTATGGACTAGCGGGAGAGATGAGCAGTTCTTC. Residues: CASSLWTSGRDEQFF.

V and J are TRBV6-1 and TRBJ2-5; 8 bases are shared with TRBD1. Germline assignment: CDR1 MNHNS and CDR2 SASEGT. The CDR3 is made up of 15 amino acids. With V trimmed by 4 bases and J by 4 bases, 8 bases remained unmatched. The CDR3 DNA is TGTGCCAGCAGTGGCGACAGGGGTGTTCCAGAGACCCAGTACTTC. This sequence encodes CASSGDRGVPETQYF.

This clone has a single count. This chain connects TRBV5-4 to TRBJ2-3; 9 bases fit TRBD2. Germline V gives CDR1 SGHNT, CDR2 YYREEE (reference sequence). The CDR3 has 15 amino acids. After removal of 6 bases from V and 5 bases from J, the junction contained 10 bases not matched to a gene. Here the CDR3 reads CASTTAGGRGDTQYF. The DNA of the CDR3 is TGTGCCAGCACCACAGCGGGAGGCCGGGGAGATACGCAGTATTTT.

This clone was recorded a few times. The rearrangement links TRBV7-3 to TRBJ2-5; no clear D. There are 13 residues in the CDR3. V lost 5 bases and J 2 bases, leaving 9 bases between the germline ends. Germline V gene sequence: CDR1 SGHTA, CDR2 FQGTGA. CDR3 in amino acids: CASSRLRQETQYF. As DNA, the CDR3 is TGTGCCAGCAGCCGTCTACGGCAAGAGACCCAGTACTTC.

This clone was picked up a small number of times. V usage is TRBV7-2 and J usage is TRBJ2-1, with 8 nucleotides matching TRBD2. V was clipped by 7 bases and J by 8 bases; unmatched bases: 13. Germline V lookup: CDR1 SGHTA, CDR2 FQGNSA. The CDR3 length is 15 residues. CDR3: CASTSNGLAGDEQFF. The CDR3 coding sequence is TGTGCCAGCACATCGAATGGACTAGCTGGGGATGAGCAGTTCTTC.

The genes are TRBV28 and TRBJ1-5; D is perhaps TRBD1 (5 bases). The V gene's germline CDR1 is MDHEN and CDR2 SYDVKM. Trimming pared 11 bases from V and 0 bases from J, leaving 11 bases between. This CDR3 comprises 13 residues. CDR3 loop: CAGGWSSNQPQHF. The CDR3 nucleotides read TGTGCCGGGGGGTGGTCTAGCAATCAGCCCCAGCATTTT.

This clone was picked up a small number of times. The chain is built from TRBV5-1 and TRBJ2-1; the match to TRBD1 covers 7 bases. Germline-derived CDR1 and CDR2 are SGHRS and YFSETQ. After removal of 0 bases from V and 3 bases from J, the junction contained 6 bases not matched to a gene. The CDR3 covers 16 residues. CDR3 DNA sequence: TGCGCCAGCAGCTTGGAGCCCCGGGACAGCTACAATGAGCAGTTCTTC. It translates to CASSLEPRDSYNEQFF.